The sequence of this TCR beta chain was determined in a study of T-cell memory formation after mild COVID-19. This clonotype has just a few counts. TCRdb called the 5' RACE reads again in MiXCR, with one record for every CDR3 protein. This table holds about 310,000 distinct CDR3 sequences, about 15% found once. Sample: PBMCs or a T cell subset sorted from them (not recorded which). This sequence was found in a man aged 18 to 30 who had mild COVID-19 (a few samples of this study predate the infection). Cell type and time point are not known.

As DNA, the CDR3 is TGTGCCAGCAGGGGGCTAGCGGGGGGCGCGCAGTTCAATGAGCAGTTCTTC. Its protein is CASRGLAGGAQFNEQFF. The J gene is TRBJ2-1, the V gene TRBV6-5; TRBD2 aligns across 11 bases. The junction had 13 bases not matched to a gene; V was cut back by 6 bases and J by 6 bases. The CDR3 extends over 17 amino acids. In germline, CDR1 is MNHEY, CDR2 SVGAGI.